Shown below are 13 T cell receptor beta chains from a single sample sequenced in a study of T cell clonotyping in hematopoietic cell transplantation. The data were produced by immunoSEQ multiplex PCR, yet TCRdb's version contains in-frame clones alone and is incomplete. The sample consists of more than 15,000 clones, roughly 90% of them appearing once. Material for sequencing was peripheral blood mononuclear cells. These receptors came from a man in his fifties in good health. Some clones in this sample may be carry-over from other donors' samples.

This clone was seen once. The rearrangement joins TRBV30 to TRBJ1-6, with 9 bases fitting TRBD1. The germline V gene has CDR1 GTSNPN and CDR2 SVGIG (reference sequence). Unmatched junction bases numbered 6, after V lost 0 bases and J lost 9 bases. The CDR3 loop spans 15 amino acids. The CDR3 coding sequence is TGTGCCTGGAGTGTCCAGGGACAGGGTAGTTCACCCCTCCACTTT. Protein product: CAWSVQGQGSSPLHF.

The chain links TRBV2 to TRBJ1-6; no reliable D call. V was cut by 11 bases and J by 11 bases, with 4 bases left in between. There are 8 residues in the CDR3. Looked up from germline, CDR1 is SNHLY and CDR2 is FYNNEI. For the CDR3, the DNA is TGTGCCGGCGCACCCCTCCACTTT. As protein: CAGAPLHF.

The rearrangement joins TRBV27 to TRBJ2-5; 10 positions match TRBD1. Germline V gene lookup returns CDR1 MNHEY and CDR2 SMNVEV (reference sequence). There are 14 residues in the CDR3. V shed 5 bases and J 5 bases; nucleotides not matched to a gene: 5. The CDR3 is CASSTPGQGETQYF. The DNA of the CDR3 is TGTGCCAGCAGTACCCCGGGACAGGGGGAGACCCAGTACTTC.

This clone has just a few counts. The chain uses TRBV27 and TRBJ2-1; the match to TRBD2 covers 10 bases. There are 18 residues in the CDR3. Germline loops: CDR1 MNHEY, CDR2 SMNVEV (reference sequence). Trimming at V came to 3 bases and at J to 2 bases, leaving 10 bases not matched to a gene. CDR3 protein: CASSFFFSGGATYNEQFF. Written as DNA, the CDR3 is TGTGCCAGCAGTTTCTTTTTCAGCGGGGGGGCAACCTACAATGAGCAGTTCTTC.

This clone was picked up a small number of times. DNA of the CDR3: TGCAGTGCTGGAAGGGGGTATGAGCAGTTCTTC. Residues: CSAGRGYEQFF. The chain links TRBV20-1 to TRBJ2-1; maybe TRBD1 (6 bases). This CDR3 region has 11 residues. With 5 bases removed from V and 8 bases from J, the gap between germline ends came to 10 bases. Looked up from germline, CDR1 is DFQATT and CDR2 is SNEGSKA (reference sequence).

The chain joins TRBV29-1 to TRBJ2-7, with D uncertain. Trimming removed 6 bases from V and 3 bases from J, with 15 bases in between. Germline-derived CDR1 and CDR2 are SQVTM and ANQGSEA. The CDR3 runs 13 residues. The CDR3 is CSVRQTLNYEQYF. DNA of the CDR3: TGCAGCGTACGCCAGACACTAAACTACGAGCAGTACTTC.

The CDR3 DNA is TGTGCCAGCAGCCAAGATACTAGCGGGGCCTACGAGCAGTACTTC. Its protein product is CASSQDTSGAYEQYF. V usage is TRBV4-2 and J usage is TRBJ2-7; 10 nucleotides agree with TRBD2. V shed 0 bases, J shed 2 bases, and the junction held 1 base outside the gene matches. CDR1 and CDR2 from the germline V gene are LGHNA and YNFKEQ. This CDR3 comprises 15 residues.

This clone was found once. The chain has TRBV5-1 and TRBJ2-3; TRBD1 aligns across 9 bases. From germline, CDR1 is SGHRS and CDR2 YFSETQ. There are 15 residues in the CDR3. Trimming cost V 0 bases and J 4 bases; bases outside gene matches: 3. This chain's CDR3 is CASSLDRGLSDTQYF. The CDR3, as DNA: TGCGCCAGCAGCTTGGACAGGGGGCTCTCAGATACGCAGTATTTT.

The chain joins TRBV2 to TRBJ2-7; 7 nucleotides line up with TRBD2. Germline CDR1 is SNHLY and CDR2 is FYNNEI. V trimming: 7 bases; J trimming: 7 bases; junction bases outside the gene matches: 4. This CDR3 has 11 amino acids. The CDR3 spells CASKWGGEQYF. In DNA, the CDR3 is TGTGCCAGCAAGTGGGGGGGAGAGCAGTACTTC.

V gene TRBV7-2 combines with J gene TRBJ2-5, with D uncertain. Trimming removed 4 bases at V and 0 bases at J, with 9 bases between. There are 14 residues in the CDR3. Germline CDR1 and CDR2: SGHTA and FQGNSA. The CDR3 coding sequence is TGTGCCAGCAGCTCGAGACCGGACCAAGAGACCCAGTACTTC. Translated: CASSSRPDQETQYF.

The CDR3, as DNA: TGTGCCAGCAGCGCCCGACAGGGCCTAAACATTCAGTACTTC. This sequence encodes CASSARQGLNIQYF. The rearrangement joins TRBV11-3 to TRBJ2-4, with TRBD1 matching over 7 bases. Losses at the gene ends were 5 bases for V and 6 bases for J; bases not matched to a gene: 7. The CDR3 is made up of 14 amino acids. The germline V gene has CDR1 SGHNT and CDR2 YENEEA.

The rearrangement uses TRBV2 and TRBJ2-2; 8 bases agree with TRBD1. With 7 bases clipped from V and 0 bases from J, the junction kept 4 bases outside the gene matches. This CDR3 region has 15 residues. The germline V gene encodes CDR1 SNHLY and CDR2 FYNNEI. As DNA, the CDR3 is TGTGCCAGCAACCGACAGGGGACGAACACCGGGGAGCTGTTTTTT. Its protein product is CASNRQGTNTGELFF. The full variable domain, rest sourced from reference TRBV2 and TRBJ2-2, is EPEVTQTPSHQVTQMGQEVILRCVPISNHLYFYWYRQILGQKVEFLVSFYNNEISEKSEIFDDQFSVERPDGSNFTLKIRSTKLEDSAMYFCASNRQGTNTGELFFGEGSRLTVL.

This sequence joins TRBV14 and TRBJ2-5, with a possible D match to TRBD2 (5 bases). This CDR3 comprises 15 residues. Germline V gene data show CDR1 as SGHDN and CDR2 as FVKESK. Trimming stripped 0 bases from V and 4 bases from J, with 12 bases between. The DNA of the CDR3 is TGTGCCAGCAGCCAAGACCGGGGTCGCCTAGAGACCCAGTACTTC. Its translation is CASSQDRGRLETQYF. The variable domain in full, completed from reference TRBV14 and TRBJ2-5, reads EAGVTQFPSHSVIEKGQTVTLRCDPISGHDNLYWYRRVMGKEIKFLLHFVKESKQDESGMPNNRFLAERTGGTYSTLKVQPAELEDSGVYFCASSQDRGRLETQYFGPGTRLLVL.